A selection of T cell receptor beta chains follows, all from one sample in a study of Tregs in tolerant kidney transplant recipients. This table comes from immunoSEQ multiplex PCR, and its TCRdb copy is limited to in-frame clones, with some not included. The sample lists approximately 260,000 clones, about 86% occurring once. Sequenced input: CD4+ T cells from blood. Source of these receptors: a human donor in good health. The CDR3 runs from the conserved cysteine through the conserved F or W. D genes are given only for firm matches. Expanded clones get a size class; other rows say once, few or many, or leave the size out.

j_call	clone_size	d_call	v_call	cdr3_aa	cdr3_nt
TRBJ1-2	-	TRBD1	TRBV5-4	CASSSRDREFNYGYTF	TGTGCCAGCAGCTCCCGGGACAGGGAATTTAACTATGGCTACACCTTC
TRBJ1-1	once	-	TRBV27	CASRVGGGAGEAFF	TGTGCCAGCCGCGTGGGAGGGGGGGCGGGTGAAGCTTTCTTT
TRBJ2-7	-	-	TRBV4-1	CASSQPRGGEQYF	TGCGCCAGCAGCCAGCCCAGGGGAGGCGAGCAGTACTTC
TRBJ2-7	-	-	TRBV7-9	CASSLVDVGVDEQYF	TGTGCCAGCAGCTTGGTCGATGTGGGGGTGGACGAGCAGTACTTC
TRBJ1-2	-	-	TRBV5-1	CASSFQDNYGYTF	TGCGCCAGCAGCTTTCAGGATAACTATGGCTACACCTTC
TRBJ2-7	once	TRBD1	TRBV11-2	CASSSPTGGDEQYF	TGTGCCAGCAGCAGCCCCACAGGGGGCGACGAGCAGTACTTC
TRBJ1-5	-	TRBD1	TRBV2	CASSGEGQGLGYSNQPQHF	TGTGCCAGCAGTGGAGAGGGACAGGGCCTAGGATATAGCAATCAGCCCCAGCATTTT
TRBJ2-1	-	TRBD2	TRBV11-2	CASSSGGPMNEQFF	TGTGCCAGCAGCTCGGGGGGACCCATGAATGAGCAGTTCTTC
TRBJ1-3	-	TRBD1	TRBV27	CASSRGQGISGNTIYF	TGTGCCAGCAGTCGAGGACAGGGGATCTCTGGAAACACCATATATTTT
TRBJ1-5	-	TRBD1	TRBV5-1	CASSLGGGRGSQHF	TGCGCCAGCAGCTTGGGGGGGGGCAGGGGGTCCCAGCATTTT
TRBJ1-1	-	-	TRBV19	CASSIPLGVAERAFF	TGTGCCAGTAGTATCCCGTTGGGTGTAGCCGAGCGAGCTTTCTTT
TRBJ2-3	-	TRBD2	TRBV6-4	CASPKGTSGGSTDTQYF	TGTGCCAGCCCAAAAGGGACTAGCGGGGGGTCCACAGATACGCAGTATTTT
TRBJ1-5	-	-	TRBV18	CASSPGRNSNQPQHF	TGTGCCAGCTCACCCGGACGGAATAGCAATCAGCCCCAGCATTTT
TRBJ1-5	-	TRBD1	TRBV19	CASSSDRGLDQPQHF	TGTGCCAGTAGTAGCGACAGGGGCTTGGATCAGCCCCAGCATTTT
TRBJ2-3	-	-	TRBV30	CAWSVLGGPSDTQYF	TGTGCCTGGAGTGTATTGGGGGGGCCTTCAGATACGCAGTATTTT
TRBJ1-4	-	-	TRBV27	CASSRVKVAPNEKLFF	TGTGCCAGCAGTCGTGTTAAGGTGGCTCCGAATGAAAAACTGTTTTTT
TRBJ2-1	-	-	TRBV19	CASSIGGRGYNEQFF	TGTGCCAGTAGTATTGGGGGGCGAGGCTACAATGAGCAGTTCTTC
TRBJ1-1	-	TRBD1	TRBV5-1	CASRPQGSTNTEAFF	TGCGCCAGCAGGCCACAGGGGTCGACGAACACTGAAGCTTTCTTT
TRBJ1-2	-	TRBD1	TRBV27	CASCLRGQGAYGYTF	TGTGCCAGCTGTTTACGGGGACAGGGAGCTTATGGCTACACCTTC
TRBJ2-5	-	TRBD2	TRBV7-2	CASSTRLAPGVTQYF	TGTGCCAGCAGCACCCGACTAGCCCCGGGGGTGACCCAGTACTTC
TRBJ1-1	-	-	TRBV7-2	CASSLARRLNTEAFF	TGTGCCAGCAGCTTAGCTCGCAGGCTGAACACTGAAGCTTTCTTT
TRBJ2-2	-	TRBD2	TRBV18	CASSPAGDGPGELFF	TGTGCCAGCTCACCAGCGGGAGATGGGCCCGGGGAGCTGTTTTTT
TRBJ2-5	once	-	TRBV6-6	CASRKLRDTQETQYF	TGTGCCAGCAGAAAACTCCGGGACACCCAAGAGACCCAGTACTTC
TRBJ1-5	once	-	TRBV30	CAWSVLRGIRNQPQHF	TGTGCCTGGAGTGTATTACGGGGTATAAGGAATCAGCCCCAGCATTTT
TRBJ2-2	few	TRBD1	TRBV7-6	CASSPAWRTGGWTGELFF	TGTGCCAGCAGCCCCGCGTGGAGGACAGGGGGTTGGACCGGGGAGCTGTTTTTT
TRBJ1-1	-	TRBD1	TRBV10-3	CAIRPGQGGTEAFF	TGTGCCATCAGACCCGGACAGGGAGGAACTGAAGCTTTCTTT